The 30 T cell receptor beta chains given below trace back to one sample, sequenced in a study of response to subunit inactivated influenza vaccine. TCRdb recomputed calls from the RT-PCR reads with MiXCR, one row per CDR3 protein. Among about 700,000 distinct CDR3 sequences listed, 14% were seen once. Source: PBMCs from blood, taken around 14 days before vaccination. The source is a man in his forties or fifties who received an inactivated influenza vaccine.

The table lists this clonotype with many counts. V usage is TRBV5-1 and J usage is TRBJ1-1; 8 bases map to TRBD1. V lost 0 bases and J lost 4; bases outside the gene matches: 8. Germline V gene data show CDR1 as SGHRS and CDR2 as YFSETQ. The CDR3 contains 16 residues. The CDR3 coding sequence is TGCGCCAGCAGCTTGGGGGCAGGGGGCGTCGGCACTGAAGCTTTCTTT. Protein sequence: CASSLGAGGVGTEAFF.

In its sample, this clonotype was seen a few times. The chain couples TRBV5-1 to TRBJ2-7; D not certain. Germline values: CDR1 SGHRS, CDR2 YFSETQ. CDR3 length: 11 amino acids. V was clipped by 7 bases and J by 3 bases, with 8 bases between them. CDR3 nucleotides: TGCGCCAGCCGACTTAACTACGAGCAGTACTTC. The encoded protein is CASRLNYEQYF.

This clonotype was observed at least ten times. CDR3 sequence reads: CASSQNGGAGDEQFF. Written as DNA, the CDR3 is TGTGCCAGCTCTCAAAACGGGGGGGCCGGGGATGAGCAGTTCTTC. J is TRBJ2-1 and V is TRBV18; 8 bases line up with TRBD2. This CDR3 has 15 residues. Unmatched junction bases numbered 12, after V lost 6 bases and J lost 8 bases. Germline V CDR1 and CDR2: KGHSH, LQKENI.

This clonotype showed up just a few times. V is TRBV20-1 and J is TRBJ2-1; TRBD1 matches 8 bases. This CDR3 is built from 15 residues. J lost 2 bases, V lost 3 bases, and 6 bases had no gene match. CDR1 and CDR2 (germline): DFQATT, SNEGSKA (reference sequence). The CDR3 spells CSARDRVLAYNEQFF. In DNA form, the CDR3 reads TGCAGTGCTAGGGACAGGGTGCTAGCCTACAATGAGCAGTTCTTC.

The rearrangement joins TRBV9 to TRBJ2-2; TRBD2 matches at 14 bases. This CDR3 contains 17 residues. V lost 6 bases and J lost 4; bases outside the gene matches: 8. CDR1 and CDR2 (germline): SGDLS, YYNGEE. The CDR3 reads CASTRGLAGARTGELFF. CDR3 sequence (DNA): TGTGCCAGCACGAGGGGACTAGCGGGAGCTCGCACCGGGGAGCTGTTTTTT. Using reference TRBV9 and TRBJ2-2 for the parts outside the CDR3, the full variable domain is DSGVTQTPKHLITATGQRVTLRCSPRSGDLSVYWYQQSLDQGLQFLIQYYNGEERAKGNILERFSAQQFPDLHSELNLSSLELGDSALYFCASTRGLAGARTGELFFGEGSRLTVL.

The chain combines TRBV3-1 with TRBJ2-1, with 9 nucleotides matching TRBD2. From germline, CDR1 is LGHDT and CDR2 YNNKEL (reference sequence). The trim removed 3 bases at V and 5 bases at J, leaving 11 bases unmatched. The CDR3 loop spans 17 amino acids. The CDR3 sequence: CASSQGIAGAWHNEQFF. The CDR3 DNA follows: TGTGCCAGCAGCCAGGGGATAGCGGGAGCGTGGCACAATGAGCAGTTCTTC.

This clonotype occurred a few times. The chain links TRBV15 to TRBJ2-7; TRBD1 aligns across 9 bases. The CDR3 totals 15 residues. V was pared by 5 bases and J by 5 bases, with 10 bases of the junction left unmatched. Looked up from germline, CDR1 is LNHNV and CDR2 is YYDKDF (reference sequence). As DNA, the CDR3 is TGTGCCACCAGCTCACGAAGGACAGGGGCTGACGAGCAGTACTTC. This codes for CATSSRRTGADEQYF. The full variable domain, in which reference TRBV15 and TRBJ2-7 provide the parts outside the CDR3, is DAMVIQNPRYQVTQFGKPVTLSCSQTLNHNVMYWYQQKSSQAPKLLFHYYDKDFNNEADTPDNFQSRRPNTSFCFLDIRSPGLGDTAMYLCATSSRRTGADEQYFGPGTRLTVT.

In this sample, this clonotype turned up a few times. The CDR3 here is CSVSGGFWMAGTDTQYF. CDR3 nucleotides: TGCAGCGTTAGTGGGGGGTTCTGGATGGCTGGCACAGATACGCAGTATTTT. This chain uses TRBV29-1 with TRBJ2-3, with D perhaps TRBD2 (6 bases). V gave up 5 bases and J gave up 1 base, with 22 bases separating them. CDR3 length: 17 residues. Germline CDR1 reads SQVTM; CDR2 reads ANQGSEA.

This rearrangement joins TRBV5-1 to TRBJ2-2; 8 bases match TRBD1. Looked up from germline, CDR1 is SGHRS and CDR2 is YFSETQ. V gave up 2 bases and J gave up 5 bases; unmatched junction bases: 8. This CDR3 comprises 16 residues. The CDR3 loop reads CASSFSIDRGTGELFF. DNA of the CDR3: TGCGCCAGCAGCTTCTCCATAGACAGGGGAACCGGGGAGCTGTTTTTT.

There are a few counts of this clonotype. The V and J genes are TRBV5-1 and TRBJ2-2; D gene ambiguous. This CDR3 region has 14 residues. The V end lost 3 bases, the J end lost 3 bases, and 9 bases lay between the germline ends. CDR1 and CDR2 (germline): SGHRS, YFSETQ. The CDR3 here is CASSSNTYTGELFF. DNA for the CDR3: TGCGCCAGCAGCTCTAACACCTACACCGGGGAGCTGTTTTTT.

Concerning this clonotype itself: The junction shows a germline mismatch at one end, possibly a read error. The chain couples TRBV7-8 to TRBJ1-5; D call uncertain. CDR3 length: 16 amino acids. Germline CDR1 and CDR2: SGHVS and FQNEAQ. CDR3 nucleotides: TGTTCCAGCAGCGCCAGACCCTCACATGGCAATCAGCCCCAGCATTTT. Protein product: CSSSARPSHGNQPQHF. The full variable domain, rest sourced from reference TRBV7-8 and TRBJ1-5, is GAGVSQSPRYKVAKRGQDVALRCDPISGHVSLFWYQQALGQGPEFLTYFQNEAQLDKSGLPSDRFFAERPEGSVSTLKIQRTQQEDSAVYLCSSSARPSHGNQPQHFGDGTRLSIL.

This chain links TRBV21-1 with TRBJ2-3; the table's D call, TRBD1, has no DNA check behind it. TRBV21-1 corresponds to a pseudogene. The CDR3 sequence is 16 residues long. Written as DNA, the CDR3 is TGTGCCAGCAGCATGTGGGGACAGGGACACACAGATACGCAGTATTTT. As protein: CASSMWGQGHTDTQYF.

This clonotype was counted between two and nine times. The chain uses TRBV13 and TRBJ2-1; D uncertain. CDR1 PRHDT and CDR2 FYEKMQ come from the germline V gene (reference sequence). Trimming cost V 2 bases and J 3 bases, with 17 bases left between them. This CDR3 spans 17 amino acids. As DNA, the CDR3 is TGTGCCAGCAGCTTAAGGCCCCCGGTATTAAGCTACAATGAGCAGTTCTTC. Translated: CASSLRPPVLSYNEQFF.

This clonotype appeared many times. The chain is built from TRBV5-1 and TRBJ2-7, with 8 positions matching TRBD1. V was pared by 0 bases and J by 3 bases, with 5 bases of the junction left unmatched. The CDR3 consists of 15 residues. The germline V gene encodes CDR1 SGHRS and CDR2 YFSETQ. This CDR3 is CASSLADRVDYEQYF. The CDR3 bases are TGCGCCAGCAGCTTGGCGGACAGGGTGGACTACGAGCAGTACTTC.

The chain recombines TRBV7-9 with TRBJ2-5; 8 nucleotides align to TRBD1. The V gene's germline CDR1 is SEHNR and CDR2 FQNEAQ (reference sequence). V dropped 1 base and J dropped 4; count of bases not matched to a gene: 5. This CDR3 contains 15 residues. CDR3 protein: CASSLGPGGRETQYF. DNA of the CDR3: TGTGCCAGCAGCTTAGGCCCAGGGGGCAGAGAGACCCAGTACTTC. Filled out from reference TRBV7-9 and TRBJ2-5, the complete variable domain reads DTGVSQNPRHKITKRGQNVTFRCDPISEHNRLYWYRQTLGQGPEFLTYFQNEAQLEKSRLLSDRFSAERPKGSFSTLEIQRTEQGDSAMYLCASSLGPGGRETQYFGPGTRLLVL.

This clonotype was seen ten or more times. The chain links TRBV7-6 to TRBJ2-2; 7 nucleotides line up with TRBD1. The germline gives CDR1 SGHVS, CDR2 FNYEAQ. Trimming cost V 3 bases and J 6 bases; bases outside gene matches: 7. This CDR3 comprises 15 residues. CDR3 residues: CASSFWDSGAGELFF. CDR3 nucleotides: TGTGCCAGCAGCTTTTGGGACAGTGGGGCCGGGGAGCTGTTTTTT.

This clonotype was recorded a few times. The chain uses TRBV3-1 and TRBJ2-7; D is uncertain. Trimming took off 4 bases at V and 2 bases at J, with 12 bases between the two ends. The CDR3 is 14 residues long. In germline, CDR1 is LGHDT, CDR2 YNNKEL (reference sequence). Written as DNA, the CDR3 is TGTGCCAGCAGCCCCGGACCGGCTACCTACGAGCAGTACTTC. Translation: CASSPGPATYEQYF.

In this sample, this clonotype turned up a few times. J is TRBJ2-2 and V is TRBV6-2 or TRBV6-3; perhaps D is TRBD1 or TRBD2 (5 bases each). Germline V gives CDR1 MNHEY, CDR2 SVGEGT. The CDR3 sequence is 14 residues long. The germline V and J ends were trimmed by 8 bases and 0 bases, with 10 bases remaining between them. CDR3 bases: TGTGCCAGCTCCTGGGACCCGAACACCGGGGAGCTGTTTTTT. Translated, it gives CASSWDPNTGELFF.

There are many counts of this clonotype. The chain carries TRBV12-3 or TRBV12-4 and TRBJ2-1; 13 bases line up with TRBD2. CDR3 size: 16 residues. V lost 6 bases, J lost 6 bases, and 8 bases stayed unmatched. DNA of the CDR3: TGTGCCAGCAGCACACACGGGACTAGCGGGGCCAATGAGCAGTTCTTC. Translating it yields CASSTHGTSGANEQFF.

The chain recombines TRBV10-3 with TRBJ2-2; TRBD2 agrees at 7 bases. Germline V gene data show CDR1 as ENHRY and CDR2 as SYGVKD. The CDR3 runs 12 residues. V lost 6 bases to trimming and J lost 6 bases; unmatched junction nucleotides: 1. CDR3 protein: CAIRTSAGELFF. The CDR3 DNA follows: TGTGCCATCAGAACTAGCGCCGGGGAGCTGTTTTTT.

There are many counts of this clonotype. DNA for the CDR3: TGCGCCAGCAGCTTGGATCCCAACGGGGAGCTGTTTTTT. Amino acids: CASSLDPNGELFF. The chain carries TRBV5-1 and TRBJ2-2; no firm D call. CDR1 is SGHRS and CDR2 is YFSETQ in the germline V gene. The V gene lost 0 bases and the J gene lost 7 bases, with 7 bases spanning the gap. There are 13 residues in the CDR3.

This chain connects TRBV20-1 to TRBJ2-3; D is unresolved. The CDR3 spans 13 residues. Between the trimmed V and J ends, which lost 4 bases and 4 bases, there was a span of 12 bases. Germline V lookup: CDR1 DFQATT, CDR2 SNEGSKA (reference sequence). The CDR3 here is CSAIVIQADTQYF. CDR3 nucleotide sequence: TGCAGTGCTATAGTGATCCAGGCAGATACGCAGTATTTT.

At least ten counts were recorded for this clonotype. This chain uses TRBV25-1 with TRBJ1-6; D is uncertain. V dropped 3 bases and J dropped 8 bases, with 5 bases sitting between them. Germline CDR1 is MGHDK and CDR2 is SYGVNS. This CDR3 spans 12 amino acids. Written as DNA, the CDR3 is TGTGCCAGCAGTGAGGTGGATTCACCCCTCCACTTT. This encodes CASSEVDSPLHF.

This clonotype has ten or more counts. This rearrangement joins TRBV5-1 to TRBJ2-3; D is uncertain. The V and J ends lost 1 base and 7 bases respectively, with 10 bases between them. Germline-derived CDR1 and CDR2 are SGHRS and YFSETQ. This CDR3 is 13 amino acids long. The CDR3: CASSLNMGNTQYF. Written as DNA, the CDR3 is TGCGCCAGCAGCTTGAACATGGGCAATACGCAGTATTTT.

This chain's CDR3 is CATSDGLADSSYNEQFF. The CDR3 DNA sequence: TGTGCCACCAGTGATGGGCTAGCGGATAGCTCCTACAATGAGCAGTTCTTC. The chain has TRBV24-1 and TRBJ2-1; TRBD2 matches at 7 bases. This CDR3 is built from 17 residues. Trimming at V came to 3 bases and at J to 0 bases, leaving 7 bases not matched to a gene. Germline CDR1 is KGHDR and CDR2 is SFDVKD.

This clonotype was counted many times. DNA of the CDR3: TGCAGCGCCCAATCCTGGGAGACCCAGTACTTC. Translating it yields CSAQSWETQYF. This chain joins TRBV29-1 and TRBJ2-5; D ambiguous. The CDR3 extends over 11 amino acids. Looked up from germline, CDR1 is SQVTM and CDR2 is ANQGSEA. V was trimmed by 7 bases and J by 5 bases, leaving 11 bases between them. The entire variable domain, with the rest obtained from reference TRBV29-1 and TRBJ2-5, is as follows: SAVISQKPSRDICQRGTSLTIQCQVDSQVTMMFWYRQQPGQSLTLIATANQGSEATYESGFVIDKFPISRPNLTFSTLTVSNMSPEDSSIYLCSAQSWETQYFGPGTRLLVL.

The rearrangement uses TRBV10-3 and TRBJ2-5, with unresolved D. Trimming took 4 bases from V and 1 from J, leaving 10 bases between them. The CDR3 is 14 residues long. CDR1 is ENHRY and CDR2 is SYGVKD in the germline V gene. The CDR3, as DNA: TGTGCCATCAGTGGATCGACTGCCCAAGAGACCCAGTACTTC. Its protein is CAISGSTAQETQYF.

The chain carries TRBV7-9 and TRBJ1-2; unclear D gene. The V gene lost 2 bases and the J gene lost 3 bases, with 13 bases spanning the gap. Germline V gene sequence: CDR1 SEHNR, CDR2 FQNEAQ (reference sequence). The CDR3 length is 15 residues. The CDR3 reads CASSLFSGVDYGYTF. CDR3 nucleotide sequence: TGTGCCAGCAGCTTATTTTCAGGAGTCGACTATGGCTACACCTTC.

In its sample, this clonotype was seen a few times. The V and J genes are TRBV5-1 and TRBJ2-1; 9 bases fit TRBD1. The germline gives CDR1 SGHRS, CDR2 YFSETQ. This CDR3 is built from 17 residues. V lost 4 bases and J lost 7; bases outside the gene matches: 15. CDR3 nucleotides: TGCGCCAGCAGCGTCCCCCTTGGGGACAGGGTTAGGAATGAGCAGTTCTTC. Its protein is CASSVPLGDRVRNEQFF.

The V call is TRBV7-2, the J call TRBJ2-3; D gene ambiguous. With 3 bases removed from V and 3 bases from J, the gap between germline ends came to 19 bases. The CDR3 sequence is 17 residues long. Germline V CDR1 and CDR2: SGHTA, FQGNSA. In DNA, the CDR3 is TGTGCCAGCAGCTTGTATGGACCTTTGAATATAACAGATACGCAGTATTTT. This encodes CASSLYGPLNITDTQYF.